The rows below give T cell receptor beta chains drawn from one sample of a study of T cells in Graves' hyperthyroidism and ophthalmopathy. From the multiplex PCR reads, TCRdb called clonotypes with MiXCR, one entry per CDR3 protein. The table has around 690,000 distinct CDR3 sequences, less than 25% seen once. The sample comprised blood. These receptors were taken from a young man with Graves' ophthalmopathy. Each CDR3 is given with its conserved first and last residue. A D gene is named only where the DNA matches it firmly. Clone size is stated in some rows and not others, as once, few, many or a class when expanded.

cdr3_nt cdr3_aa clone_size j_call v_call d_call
TGTGCCAGCAGTCCACCGGCCAAGGGTGGCTACACCTTC CASSPPAKGGYTF NA TRBJ1-2 TRBV28 NA
TGTGCCAGCAGAAGGACAGGGGGCGTCAAGGATGGCTACACCTTC CASRRTGGVKDGYTF NA TRBJ1-2 TRBV12-3/TRBV12-4 TRBD1
TGTGCCAGCAGTTTATCGTTTTCTCTGAACACTGGAGCTTTCTTT CASSLSFSLNTGAFF NA TRBJ1-1 TRBV27 NA
TGTGCCACCAGTGATTCTAGGACAGGGTATGGTGGCAATCAGCCCCAGCATTTT CATSDSRTGYGGNQPQHF many TRBJ1-5 TRBV24-1 TRBD1
TGCGCCAGCAGTGACCGTTGGGTTGCCGGGGAGCTGTTTTTT CASSDRWVAGELFF few TRBJ2-2 TRBV10-2 NA
TGTGCCAGCAACAAACAGTGGGGGTTTCAAGAGACCCAGTACTTC CASNKQWGFQETQYF many TRBJ2-5 TRBV11-2 NA
TGTGCCATCAGTGAGTTCAGTAGCGGGAACAATGAGCAGTTCTTC CAISEFSSGNNEQFF few TRBJ2-1 TRBV10-3 TRBD2
TGTGCCAGCAGCCTAGATGGGGGGGAGCGCTCCTACGAGCAGTACTTC CASSLDGGERSYEQYF few TRBJ2-7 TRBV7-9 TRBD2
TGTGCCAGCAGCTTAGCTTACGGTCAGCCCCAGCATTTT CASSLAYGQPQHF few TRBJ1-5 TRBV7-8 NA
TGTGCCAGCAGTTTACAGGGGGCTAGGGGCGGTGGCTACACCTTC CASSLQGARGGGYTF NA TRBJ1-2 TRBV12-3/TRBV12-4 TRBD1
TGCGCCAGCAGCCAACTTGATGCGGCTCAGGAGCGCACAGATACGCAGTATTTT CASSQLDAAQERTDTQYF NA TRBJ2-3 TRBV4-1 NA
TGTGCCAGCAGCGGGACAGAGATGAACACTGAAGCTTTCTTT CASSGTEMNTEAFF NA TRBJ1-1 TRBV6-1 TRBD1
TGCGCCAGCAGCAGGACAGGGGAGTGGAATGAGCAGTTCTTC CASSRTGEWNEQFF NA TRBJ2-1 TRBV5-1 TRBD1
TGTGCCAGCAGCTCCCGGGAGGGGTACAATGAGCAGTTCTTC CASSSREGYNEQFF few TRBJ2-1 TRBV7-9 TRBD2
TGCAGTGCTCTTGGACTAGCGGGATACGAGCAGTACTTC CSALGLAGYEQYF NA TRBJ2-7 TRBV20-1 TRBD2
TGCGCCAGCAGCCAAGATCTAATCACCCCTGATGAGCAGTTCTTC CASSQDLITPDEQFF few TRBJ2-1 TRBV4-1 NA
TGTGCCAGCAGTTCTGCCGGGACTAGCGGGAAATACGAGCAGTACTTC CASSSAGTSGKYEQYF NA TRBJ2-7 TRBV28 TRBD2
TGTGCCAGCAGTTACGTTGCGGGAGAACCCCTCTACGAGCAGTACTTC CASSYVAGEPLYEQYF many TRBJ2-7 TRBV6-6 TRBD2
TGCGCCAGCAGCCAAGAACCGGGACTAGGGGCCAATGAGCAGTTCTTC CASSQEPGLGANEQFF few TRBJ2-1 TRBV4-1 TRBD2
TGTGCCAGTAGTATACCCGGGACAGCCTTCACTGAAGCTTTCTTT CASSIPGTAFTEAFF few TRBJ1-1 TRBV19 TRBD1
TGTGCCAGCAGTTGGATACTAAGACGCACAGATACGCAGTATTTT CASSWILRRTDTQYF few TRBJ2-3 TRBV28 NA
TGTGCCAGCAGTGAAGCCCTAGGACCCTACAATGAGCAGTTCTTC CASSEALGPYNEQFF many TRBJ2-1 TRBV2 NA
TGCAGTGCTACGCGGTGGCCCCTAGTGGGTAAGAATGAGCAGTTCTTC CSATRWPLVGKNEQFF few TRBJ2-1 TRBV20-1 NA
TGTGCCAGCAGTTTACGCACACGCTCTTCGAGGGAGTTGAATGAGCAGTTCTTC CASSLRTRSSRELNEQFF many TRBJ2-1 TRBV27 NA
TGTGCCAGCAGTTGGGAACAGAGCAATCAGCCCCAGCATTTT CASSWEQSNQPQHF NA TRBJ1-5 TRBV6-1 NA
TGTGCCATCAGTGAGTCTCGGCAGGCTGAAGCTTTCTTT CAISESRQAEAFF NA TRBJ1-1 TRBV10-3 NA
TGTGCCAGCAGCTTAGATACGGGGAGTCAAGAGACCCAGTACTTC CASSLDTGSQETQYF few TRBJ2-5 TRBV11-2 NA
TGTGCCATCAGTGACCCGACTAGCGGGAGCTCCTACGAGCAGTACTTC CAISDPTSGSSYEQYF few TRBJ2-7 TRBV10-3 TRBD2
TGCGCCAGCAGCCAAAACGGGCGAACTGGGGGGTCGTACAATGAGCAGTTCTTC CASSQNGRTGGSYNEQFF NA TRBJ2-1 TRBV4-3 NA
TGTGCCAGCTCACCAACCGGGACAGGGTATGAGCAGTTCTTC CASSPTGTGYEQFF many TRBJ2-1 TRBV18 TRBD1
TGTGCCAGCAGCTTTATACGAGGGAGGGTGGCAGATACGCAGTATTTT CASSFIRGRVADTQYF NA TRBJ2-3 TRBV11-2 TRBD2
TGTGCCAGCACCGTGACAGACCTCTATGGCTACACCTTC CASTVTDLYGYTF NA TRBJ1-2 TRBV2 NA
TGTGCCAGCAGTTACCCGGGGCGGAATGAAAAACTGTTTTTT CASSYPGRNEKLFF many TRBJ1-4 TRBV6-2/TRBV6-3 NA
TGTGCCTGGAGACGGTACGCGAACACCGGGGAGCTGTTTTTT CAWRRYANTGELFF few TRBJ2-2 TRBV30 NA
TGTGCCAGCAGCGACGGGACTAACAATGAGCAGTTCTTC CASSDGTNNEQFF NA TRBJ2-1 TRBV9 TRBD2
TGCAGTGCTATCCAGACAGGGCCCTACGAGCAGTACTTC CSAIQTGPYEQYF few TRBJ2-7 TRBV20-1 TRBD1
TGCAGTGCTAGGAGGGGGGAGGATCCTCGTCAGCCCCAGCATTTT CSARRGEDPRQPQHF few TRBJ1-5 TRBV20-1 NA
TGCAGTGCTAGAGGGACAGCTTCCACCGGGGAGCTGTTTTTT CSARGTASTGELFF NA TRBJ2-2 TRBV20-1 NA
TGTGCCAGCAGCCCGCGGCCCTTGGGCACCGGGGAGCTGTTTTTT CASSPRPLGTGELFF NA TRBJ2-2 TRBV9 NA
TGCGCCAGCAAATTGGGGGGTGGAGGTAATTCACCCCTCCACTTT CASKLGGGGNSPLHF NA TRBJ1-6 TRBV10-2 NA
TGTGCCAGCAGCCGTAAAGAGACCCAGTACTTC CASSRKETQYF NA TRBJ2-5 TRBV12-3/TRBV12-4 NA
TGCAGTGCGAAAACCGGGACAGGGATCCAGCCCCAGCATTTT CSAKTGTGIQPQHF few TRBJ1-5 TRBV20-1 TRBD1
TGTGCCAGCAGTGAAGTCAGGGGTCGGTGGGAGACCCAGTACTTC CASSEVRGRWETQYF few TRBJ2-5 TRBV6-1 NA
TGTGCCAGCAGTGAAAAACAAAACTATGGCTACACCTTC CASSEKQNYGYTF NA TRBJ1-2 TRBV12-3/TRBV12-4 NA
TGCGCCAGCAGCGCGGGACAGAAAAATTCACCCCTCCACTTT CASSAGQKNSPLHF NA TRBJ1-6 TRBV5-1 TRBD1
TGTGCCAGCAGCCTCCGGGACAGGGCGAACAATGAGCAGTTCTTC CASSLRDRANNEQFF many TRBJ2-1 TRBV5-6 TRBD1
TGTGCCAGCAGTTTATATGGGTTCTCTTTGAGGACAGCCCAAGAGACCCAGTACTTC CASSLYGFSLRTAQETQYF NA TRBJ2-5 TRBV28 NA
TGTGCCAGCAGCGAAACTAGCGGGAGGGTCGATGAGCAGTTCTTC CASSETSGRVDEQFF many TRBJ2-1 TRBV9 TRBD2
TGTGCCAGTAGGGTCGTGACTACCCAACACTACGAGCAGTACTTC CASRVVTTQHYEQYF NA TRBJ2-7 TRBV19 NA
TGCGCCAGCAACCTGAGGACTAGCGGGAGTGAGACCGGGGAGCTGTTTTTT CASNLRTSGSETGELFF NA TRBJ2-2 TRBV4-1 TRBD2
TGTGCCAGCAGTTTGGGCGGGGCCGTGATTAATTCACCCCTCCACTTT CASSLGGAVINSPLHF many TRBJ1-6 TRBV28 NA
TGCAGTGCCACCTATGGGGCAGCGCAGGGGGGAAATAGCAATCAGCCCCAGCATTTT CSATYGAAQGGNSNQPQHF NA TRBJ1-5 TRBV20-1 TRBD1
TGTGCCAGCAGCCTGGAACGGCCAGATACGCAGTATTTT CASSLERPDTQYF NA TRBJ2-3 TRBV7-9 NA
TGTGCCAGCAGCTCGGACAGAAACACCGGGGAGCTGTTTTTT CASSSDRNTGELFF NA TRBJ2-2 TRBV3-1 NA
TGTGCCTGTTCTAGCGGCTTTAGCACAGATACGCAGTATTTT CACSSGFSTDTQYF many TRBJ2-3 TRBV30 TRBD2
TGTGCCAGTAGTATGATCAAGGGAGGGCATTCACCCCTCCACTTT CASSMIKGGHSPLHF NA TRBJ1-6 TRBV19 NA
TGTGCCATAACACAAGGATGGGGTGAGCAGTTCTTC CAITQGWGEQFF NA TRBJ2-1 TRBV11-2 NA
TGCAGTGCTAGAGATTCTCATGGGAGCTCCTACAATGAGCAGTTCTTC CSARDSHGSSYNEQFF few TRBJ2-1 TRBV20-1 NA
TGTGCCAGCAGCTTAGCTTTAGCAGGGGCGGGTGAAAAACTGTTTTTT CASSLALAGAGEKLFF NA TRBJ1-4 TRBV11-2 NA